This T cell receptor (beta chain) was obtained from a study of beta chain features in type 1 diabetes. Whole-study findings and limits: Among patients, naive, central memory and Treg TCRB repertoires appeared more similar than among healthy donors. VDJ junctions in type 1 diabetes patients carried more deletions and fewer insertions. A moderate, significant TCRB CDR3 shortening appeared in type 1 diabetes across four CD4+ subsets.

A heparinised blood draw that averaged about 0.11 L was obtained once from each donor. Sequencing targeted expressed TCRB transcripts, as all isolated RNA had been reverse transcribed. TCRdb's table, derived via immunoSEQ multiplex PCR, lists solely in-frame clones and lacks some. In the table there are about 700,000 clones, around an eighth of which are singletons. This clone was counted a few times. Its antigen is not known. This CDR3 is built from 15 residues. V lost 3 bases, J lost 3 bases, and 7 bases stayed unmatched. Germline CDR1 and CDR2: MGHDK and SYGVNS. Material: naive CD4+ T cells from blood. This TCR derives from a man aged 18 to 35 with type 1 diabetes. This sequence joins TRBV25-1 and TRBJ2-7; 8 bases agree with TRBD1. The DNA of the CDR3 is TGTGCCAGCAGTGATCCAGGACAGGGATACTACGAGCAGTACTTC. Amino acid sequence: CASSDPGQGYYEQYF.